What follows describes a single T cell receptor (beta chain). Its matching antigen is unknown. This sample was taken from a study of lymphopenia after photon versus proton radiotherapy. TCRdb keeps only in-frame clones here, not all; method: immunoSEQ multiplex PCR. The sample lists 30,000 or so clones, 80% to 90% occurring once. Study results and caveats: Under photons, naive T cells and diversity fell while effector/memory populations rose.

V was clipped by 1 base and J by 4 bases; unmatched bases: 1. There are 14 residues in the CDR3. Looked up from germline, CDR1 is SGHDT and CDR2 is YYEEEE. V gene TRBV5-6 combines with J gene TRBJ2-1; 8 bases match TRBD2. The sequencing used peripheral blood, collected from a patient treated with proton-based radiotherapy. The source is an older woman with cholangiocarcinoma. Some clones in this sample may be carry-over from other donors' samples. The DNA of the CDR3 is TGTGCCAGCAGCTTGACTAGCGGATACAATGAGCAGTTCTTC. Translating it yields CASSLTSGYNEQFF.